A selection of T cell receptor beta chains follows, all from one sample in a study of post-analysis software for immune sequencing data. Via MiXCR, TCRdb re-called the PCR reads, giving one row per CDR3 protein. The sample contains approximately 350,000 distinct CDR3 sequences, less than 40% of which appear only once. Sequenced input: blood. These receptors were collected from a girl aged 5 to 17 with multiple sclerosis. The CDR3 runs from the conserved cysteine through the conserved F or W. D genes are given only for firm matches. For some rows the clone size is stated as once, few or many, or as a class when expanded; others skip it.

>TRBV5-1|TRBJ2-6|.|.
CASSSMGRGRSGANVLTF
TGCGCCAGCAGCTCCATGGGAAGGGGCAGGTCTGGGGCCAACGTCCTGACTTTC
>TRBV14|TRBJ2-3|few|.
CASSQAWGSPDTQYF
TGTGCCAGCAGCCAAGCTTGGGGTAGCCCAGATACGCAGTATTTT
>TRBV20-1|TRBJ1-6|.|.
CSARDQGTYNSPLHF
TGCAGTGCTAGGGATCAGGGAACCTATAATTCACCCCTCCACTTT
>TRBV12-3/TRBV12-4|TRBJ2-5|.|.
CASSLMRDSQYF
TGTGCCAGCAGTTTAATGAGGGATTCCCAGTACTTC
>TRBV5-1|TRBJ2-7|once|TRBD1
CASSLEQGVYEQYF
TGCGCCAGCAGCTTGGAACAGGGGGTCTACGAGCAGTACTTC
>TRBV20-1|TRBJ2-3|.|TRBD1
CSAPDRETTDTQYF
TGCAGTGCCCCCGACAGGGAGACAACAGATACGCAGTATTTT
>TRBV20-1|TRBJ1-1|.|TRBD1
CSAREPGTGETFF
TGCAGTGCTAGGGAACCCGGGACAGGGGAAACTTTCTTT
>TRBV7-2|TRBJ1-2|.|.
CASSVLYRETNYGYTF
TGTGCCAGCAGCGTTCTTTACAGGGAAACTAACTATGGCTACACCTTC
>TRBV7-7|TRBJ2-5|.|.
CASSFSPGAETQYF
TGTGCTAGCAGCTTCAGTCCGGGGGCAGAGACCCAGTACTTC
>TRBV4-1|TRBJ2-1|.|.
CASSPEGVRDNEQFF
TGCGCCAGCAGCCCCGAAGGAGTAAGGGACAATGAGCAGTTCTTC
>TRBV6-2/TRBV6-3|TRBJ1-2|.|TRBD1
CASSTWTGGKYGYTF
TGTGCCAGCAGTACTTGGACAGGGGGGAAGTATGGCTACACCTTC
>TRBV6-1|TRBJ2-6|.|TRBD2
CASSSGLAGGGANVLTF
TGTGCCAGCAGCTCCGGACTAGCGGGGGGTGGGGCCAACGTCCTGACTTTC
>TRBV29-1|TRBJ2-1|.|TRBD1
CSVHRGSGYNEQFF
TGCAGCGTCCACAGGGGATCCGGCTACAATGAGCAGTTCTTC
>TRBV7-2|TRBJ1-6|few|.
CASSIGAAVVDSPLHF
TGTGCCAGCAGCATCGGGGCGGCGGTGGTCGATTCACCCCTCCACTTT
>TRBV5-1|TRBJ2-3|.|TRBD2
CASRKRDLGGDTQYF
TGCGCCAGCAGAAAGAGGGACCTGGGGGGGGATACGCAGTATTTT
>TRBV6-2/TRBV6-3|TRBJ1-2|few|.
CASSYDRIDRPIEGYTF
TGTGCCAGCAGTTACGACCGGATAGACAGGCCCATCGAGGGCTACACCTTC
>TRBV20-1|TRBJ1-5|.|.
CSASWYTSSNQPQHF
TGCAGTGCTAGCTGGTACACCTCTAGCAATCAGCCCCAGCATTTT
>TRBV7-2|TRBJ1-2|few|TRBD1
CASSLGDRVLYTF
TGTGCCAGCAGCTTAGGGGACAGGGTTTTATACACCTTC
>TRBV20-1|TRBJ1-5|.|.
CSASQLKGAYSNQPQHF
TGCAGTGCTAGTCAGCTGAAGGGAGCGTATAGCAATCAGCCCCAGCATTTT
>TRBV7-9|TRBJ2-5|few|TRBD2
CASSLGLADPETQYF
TGTGCCAGCAGCTTGGGACTAGCTGACCCGGAGACCCAGTACTTC
>TRBV7-2|TRBJ2-3|.|.
CASSPQRHNTDTQYF
TGTGCCAGCAGCCCCCAGCGCCACAACACAGATACGCAGTATTTT
>TRBV20-1|TRBJ1-4|few|TRBD1
CSAPGQGDEKLFF
TGCAGTGCGCCGGGACAGGGGGATGAAAAACTGTTTTTT
>TRBV9|TRBJ2-7|few|.
CASSGLTYEQYF
TGTGCCAGCAGCGGCCTAACCTACGAGCAGTACTTC
>TRBV12-3/TRBV12-4|TRBJ2-3|.|.
CASSPGARVDTQYF
TGTGCCAGCAGCCCCGGCGCGAGGGTCGATACGCAGTATTTT
>TRBV20-1|TRBJ1-5|once|TRBD1
CSAATGEGNQPQHF
TGCAGTGCCGCCACAGGGGAGGGCAATCAGCCCCAGCATTTT
>TRBV12-3/TRBV12-4|TRBJ2-2|.|.
CASTLLGGGTGELFF
TGTGCCAGCACCCTCCTAGGGGGAGGGACCGGGGAGCTGTTTTTT
>TRBV5-1|TRBJ2-1|.|.
CASSLYGGNEQFF
TGCGCCAGCAGCTTATATGGGGGCAATGAGCAGTTCTTC
>TRBV11-2|TRBJ2-3|.|TRBD1
CASSRAGGADTQYF
TGTGCCAGCAGCCGGGCAGGGGGCGCGGATACGCAGTATTTT
>TRBV10-3|TRBJ1-1|.|.
CAMATGLNTEAFF
TGTGCCATGGCCACGGGGTTGAACACTGAAGCTTTCTTT
>TRBV6-5|TRBJ1-2|few|TRBD1
CASSSGTGNYGYGYTF
TGTGCCAGCAGTTCTGGGACAGGAAACTATGGCTATGGCTACACCTTC
>TRBV7-6|TRBJ1-5|.|TRBD1
CASSLGTGTGNQPQHF
TGTGCCAGCAGCTTAGGCACCGGGACAGGGAATCAGCCCCAGCATTTT
>TRBV6-5|TRBJ2-7|few|.
CASSYSIDSGYEQYF
TGTGCCAGCAGTTACTCGATTGACAGTGGCTACGAGCAGTACTTC
>TRBV6-5|TRBJ2-7|few|.
CASSYHRLASYEQYF
TGTGCCAGCAGTTACCATCGACTCGCCTCCTACGAGCAGTACTTC
>TRBV6-6|TRBJ2-1|.|TRBD2
CASTLRLAGGGEQFF
TGTGCCAGCACCCTGAGACTAGCGGGAGGTGGAGAGCAGTTCTTC
>TRBV2|TRBJ2-5|.|.
CASRVTGIGETQYF
TGTGCCAGCAGGGTAACAGGGATCGGGGAGACCCAGTACTTC
>TRBV12-3/TRBV12-4|TRBJ2-3|once|.
CASTQSVVTDTQYF
TGTGCCAGCACCCAGAGCGTGGTCACAGATACGCAATATTTT
>TRBV7-9|TRBJ1-1|.|.
CASRWSADMNTEAFF
TGTGCCAGCAGATGGTCAGCGGACATGAACACTGAAGCTTTCTTT
>TRBV20-1|TRBJ2-1|few|TRBD1
CSAPRTGDRNNEQFF
TGCAGTGCTCCCCGGACAGGGGATAGAAACAATGAGCAGTTCTTC
>TRBV5-1|TRBJ1-5|.|.
CASSLVGGRNQPQHF
TGCGCCAGCAGCTTGGTAGGGGGTCGCAATCAGCCCCAGCATTTT
>TRBV5-6|TRBJ2-5|many|TRBD1
CASSFGTGGTQETQYF
TGTGCCAGCAGCTTCGGGACAGGGGGAACTCAAGAGACCCAGTACTTC
>TRBV7-2|TRBJ1-5|.|.
CASSSARGQPQHF
TGTGCCAGCAGCTCGGCCCGGGGACAGCCCCAGCATTTT
>TRBV13|TRBJ2-7|.|.
CASSPWGAVSEQYF
TGTGCCAGCAGCCCGTGGGGGGCCGTGAGCGAGCAGTACTTC
>TRBV10-2|TRBJ1-5|few|.
CASSESTVGGADQPQHF
TGCGCCAGCAGTGAGTCGACGGTGGGGGGCGCGGATCAGCCCCAGCATTTT
>TRBV7-2|TRBJ2-1|.|.
CASSPIKDRHFRYNEQFF
TGTGCCAGCAGCCCCATTAAGGACAGACACTTTCGCTACAATGAGCAGTTCTTC
>TRBV20-1|TRBJ2-7|.|.
CSARDRRAPREQYF
TGCAGTGCTAGAGATAGGAGGGCGCCGAGGGAGCAGTACTTC
>TRBV20-1|TRBJ1-5|once|.
CSARPGVGGNQPQHF
TGCAGTGCTAGACCAGGGGTGGGAGGCAATCAGCCCCAGCATTTT
>TRBV5-5|TRBJ2-5|.|TRBD2
CASSPETGGQETQYF
TGTGCCAGCAGCCCGGAGACGGGGGGCCAAGAGACCCAGTACTTC
>TRBV27|TRBJ1-5|.|.
CASSLTPYSNQPQHF
TGTGCCAGCAGTTTGACACCTTATAGCAATCAGCCCCAGCATTTT
>TRBV6-1|TRBJ2-1|.|TRBD2
CASSPKVAGGQNEQFF
TGTGCCAGCAGCCCTAAAGTTGCGGGGGGGCAGAATGAGCAGTTCTTC
>TRBV7-7|TRBJ2-5|.|.
CASSLHGRQETQYF
TGTGCTAGCAGCTTACACGGCAGACAAGAGACCCAGTACTTC
>TRBV12-3/TRBV12-4|TRBJ2-7|few|.
CASSNFEGSYEQYF
TGTGCCAGCAGTAATTTCGAGGGGTCCTACGAGCAGTACTTC
>TRBV5-1|TRBJ1-2|.|TRBD1
CASSGGQAGGYGYTF
TGCGCCAGCAGCGGCGGACAGGCCGGGGGTTATGGCTACACCTTC
>TRBV15|TRBJ2-4|few|.
CATSNWGNIQYF
TGTGCCACCAGCAATTGGGGAAACATTCAGTACTTC
>TRBV2|TRBJ2-1|.|.
CASSAPPRGNEQFF
TGTGCCAGCAGCGCGCCACCTAGGGGCAATGAGCAGTTCTTC
>TRBV29-1|TRBJ2-7|.|.
CSVDGGAYEQYF
TGCAGCGTTGACGGGGGAGCCTACGAGCAGTACTTC
>TRBV7-6|TRBJ2-5|.|.
CASQLTTQETQYF
TGTGCCAGCCAACTAACAACGCAAGAGACCCAGTACTTC
>TRBV24-1|TRBJ1-1|few|.
CATSATSTGLNTEAFF
TGTGCCACCAGTGCTACTTCGACAGGCCTGAACACTGAAGCTTTCTTT